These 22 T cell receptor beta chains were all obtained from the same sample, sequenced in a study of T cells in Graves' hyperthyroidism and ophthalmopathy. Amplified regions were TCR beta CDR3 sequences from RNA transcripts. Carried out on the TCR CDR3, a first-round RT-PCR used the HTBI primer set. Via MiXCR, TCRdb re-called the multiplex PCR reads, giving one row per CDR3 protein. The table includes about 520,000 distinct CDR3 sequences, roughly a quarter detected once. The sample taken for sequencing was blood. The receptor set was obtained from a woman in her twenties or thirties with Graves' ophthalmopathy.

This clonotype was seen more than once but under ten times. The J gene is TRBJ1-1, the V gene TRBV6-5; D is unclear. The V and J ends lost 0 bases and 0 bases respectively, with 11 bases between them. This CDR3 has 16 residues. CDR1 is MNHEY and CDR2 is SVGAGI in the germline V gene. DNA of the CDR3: TGTGCCAGCAGTTACTCGCGTCTGTTCATGAACACTGAAGCTTTCTTT. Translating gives CASSYSRLFMNTEAFF.

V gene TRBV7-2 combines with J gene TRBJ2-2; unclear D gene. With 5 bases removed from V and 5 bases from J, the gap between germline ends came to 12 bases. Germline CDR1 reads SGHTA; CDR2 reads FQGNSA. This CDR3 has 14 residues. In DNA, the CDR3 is TGTGCCAGCAGCGCTCTCGGATGGACCGGGGAGCTGTTTTTT. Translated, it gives CASSALGWTGELFF.

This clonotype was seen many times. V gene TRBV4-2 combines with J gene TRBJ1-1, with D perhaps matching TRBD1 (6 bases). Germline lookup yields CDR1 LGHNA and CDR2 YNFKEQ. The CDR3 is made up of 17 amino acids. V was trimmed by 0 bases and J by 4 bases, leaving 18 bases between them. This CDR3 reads CASSQESQGMWSTEAFF. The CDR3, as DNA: TGTGCCAGCAGCCAAGAATCGCAGGGGATGTGGAGCACTGAAGCTTTCTTT.

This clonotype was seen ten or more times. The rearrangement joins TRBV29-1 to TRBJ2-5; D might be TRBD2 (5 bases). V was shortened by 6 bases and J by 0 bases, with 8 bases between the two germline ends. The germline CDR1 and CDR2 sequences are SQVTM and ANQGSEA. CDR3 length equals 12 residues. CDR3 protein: CSVEGDQETQYF. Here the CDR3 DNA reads TGCAGCGTCGAGGGTGACCAAGAGACCCAGTACTTC. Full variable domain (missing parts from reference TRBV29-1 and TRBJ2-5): SAVISQKPSRDICQRGTSLTIQCQVDSQVTMMFWYRQQPGQSLTLIATANQGSEATYESGFVIDKFPISRPNLTFSTLTVSNMSPEDSSIYLCSVEGDQETQYFGPGTRLLVL.

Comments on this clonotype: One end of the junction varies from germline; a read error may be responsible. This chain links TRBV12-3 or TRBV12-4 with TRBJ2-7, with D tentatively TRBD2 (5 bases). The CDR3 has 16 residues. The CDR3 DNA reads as TGTGCCAGTAGTTTAGGACTTCAGAGAAGCTCCTACGAGCAGTACTTC. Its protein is CASSLGLQRSSYEQYF.

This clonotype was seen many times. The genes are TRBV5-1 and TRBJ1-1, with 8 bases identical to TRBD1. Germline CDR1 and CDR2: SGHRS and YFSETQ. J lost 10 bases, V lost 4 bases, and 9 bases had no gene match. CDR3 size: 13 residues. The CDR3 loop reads CASSPGQEVGAFF. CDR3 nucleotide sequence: TGCGCCAGCAGCCCGGGACAGGAAGTGGGAGCTTTCTTT.

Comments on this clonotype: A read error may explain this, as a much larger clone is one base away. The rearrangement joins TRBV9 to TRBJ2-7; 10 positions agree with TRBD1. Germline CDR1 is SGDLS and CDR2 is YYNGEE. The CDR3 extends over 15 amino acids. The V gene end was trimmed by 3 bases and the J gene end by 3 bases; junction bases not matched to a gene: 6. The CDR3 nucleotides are TGTGCCAGCAGCGCCGGGACAGGGGCCTTCTACGAGCAGTACTTC. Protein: CASSAGTGAFYEQYF.

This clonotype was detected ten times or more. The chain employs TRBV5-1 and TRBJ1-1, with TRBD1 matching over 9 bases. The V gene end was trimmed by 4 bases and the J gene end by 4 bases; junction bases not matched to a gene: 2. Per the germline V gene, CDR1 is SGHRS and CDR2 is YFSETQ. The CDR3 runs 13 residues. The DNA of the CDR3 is TGCGCCAGCAGCGCGGGACAGGGCACTGAAGCTTTCTTT. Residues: CASSAGQGTEAFF.

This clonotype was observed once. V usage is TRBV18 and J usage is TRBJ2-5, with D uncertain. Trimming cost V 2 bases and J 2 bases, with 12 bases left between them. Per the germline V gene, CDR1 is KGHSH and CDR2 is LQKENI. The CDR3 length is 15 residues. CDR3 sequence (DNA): TGTGCCAGCTCACCAGCCGGACCACCACAAGAGACCCAGTACTTC. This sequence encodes CASSPAGPPQETQYF.

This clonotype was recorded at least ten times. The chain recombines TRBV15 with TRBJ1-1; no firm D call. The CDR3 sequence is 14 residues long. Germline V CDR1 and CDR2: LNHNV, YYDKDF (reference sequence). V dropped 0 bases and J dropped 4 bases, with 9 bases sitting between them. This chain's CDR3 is CATSRDLQTTEAFF. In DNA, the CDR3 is TGTGCCACCAGCAGAGATCTCCAGACCACTGAAGCTTTCTTT.

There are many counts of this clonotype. In nucleotides, the CDR3 is TGTGCCAGCAGCACCGGACTAGCGGGGGGGCTTGAGACCCAGTACTTC. It yields the protein CASSTGLAGGLETQYF. The chain employs TRBV13 and TRBJ2-5; TRBD2 matches at 15 bases. CDR1 PRHDT and CDR2 FYEKMQ come from the germline V gene (reference sequence). CDR3 length equals 16 residues. The J segment lost 5 bases and the V segment lost 5 bases, leaving 6 bases of the junction unmatched.

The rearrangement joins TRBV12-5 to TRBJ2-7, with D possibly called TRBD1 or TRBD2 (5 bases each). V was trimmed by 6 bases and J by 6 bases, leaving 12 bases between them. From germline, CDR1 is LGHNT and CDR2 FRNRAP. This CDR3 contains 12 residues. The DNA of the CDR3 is TGTGCTAGTGGAAGGGACCTTCCCGAGCAGTACTTC. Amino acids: CASGRDLPEQYF.

CDR3 in amino acids: CASRLGRTGELFF. In DNA form, the CDR3 reads TGTGCCAGCAGACTCGGGAGGACCGGGGAGCTGTTTTTT. The chain recombines TRBV3-1 with TRBJ2-2, with 7 bases aligning to TRBD2. Trimming removed 6 bases from V and 5 bases from J; junction bases left unmatched: 3. This CDR3 contains 13 residues. Germline CDR1 is LGHDT and CDR2 is YNNKEL (reference sequence).

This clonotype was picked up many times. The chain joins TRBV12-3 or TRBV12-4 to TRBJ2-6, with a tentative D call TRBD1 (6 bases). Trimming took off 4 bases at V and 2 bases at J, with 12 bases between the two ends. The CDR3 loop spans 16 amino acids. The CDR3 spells CASSSGDMTGANVLTF. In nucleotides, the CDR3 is TGTGCCAGCAGTTCTGGGGACATGACTGGGGCCAACGTCCTGACTTTC.

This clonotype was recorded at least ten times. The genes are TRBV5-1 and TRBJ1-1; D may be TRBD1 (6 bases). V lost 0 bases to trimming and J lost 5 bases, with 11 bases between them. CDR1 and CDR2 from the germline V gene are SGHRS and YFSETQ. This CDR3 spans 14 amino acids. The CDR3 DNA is TGCGCCAGCAGCTTGGACGGGGGGCTGACTGAAGCTTTCTTT. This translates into CASSLDGGLTEAFF.

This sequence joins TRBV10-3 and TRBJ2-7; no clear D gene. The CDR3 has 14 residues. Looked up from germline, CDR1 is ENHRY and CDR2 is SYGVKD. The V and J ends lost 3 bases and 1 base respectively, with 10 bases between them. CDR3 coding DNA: TGTGCCATCAGTGACACCTCTTCTTCCTACGAGCAGTACTTC. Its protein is CAISDTSSSYEQYF.

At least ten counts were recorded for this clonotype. The CDR3 nucleotides are TGTGCCAGCAGTACCCCCAGAAGTGGTACTGAAGCTTTCTTT. Protein: CASSTPRSGTEAFF. The J gene is TRBJ1-1, the V gene TRBV12-3 or TRBV12-4; no firm D call. V lost 5 bases, J lost 5 bases, and 15 bases lay in between. CDR3 size: 14 residues.

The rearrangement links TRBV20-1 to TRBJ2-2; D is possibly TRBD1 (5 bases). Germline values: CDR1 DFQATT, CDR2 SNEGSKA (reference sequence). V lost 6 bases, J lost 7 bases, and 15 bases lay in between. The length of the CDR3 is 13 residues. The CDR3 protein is CSALQGTSGELFF. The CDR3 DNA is TGCAGTGCCCTGCAGGGTACAAGCGGGGAGCTGTTTTTT.

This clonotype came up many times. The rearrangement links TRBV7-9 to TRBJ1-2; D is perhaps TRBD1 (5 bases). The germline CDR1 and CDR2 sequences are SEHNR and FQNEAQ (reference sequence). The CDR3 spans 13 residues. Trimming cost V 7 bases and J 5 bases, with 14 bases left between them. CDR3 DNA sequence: TGTGCCAGCACCCAATTGGGGGGGTATGGCTACACCTTC. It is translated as CASTQLGGYGYTF.

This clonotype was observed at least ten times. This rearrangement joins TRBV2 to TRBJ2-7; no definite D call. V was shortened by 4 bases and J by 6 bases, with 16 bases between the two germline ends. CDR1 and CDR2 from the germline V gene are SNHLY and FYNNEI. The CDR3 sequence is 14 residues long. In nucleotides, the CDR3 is TGTGCCAGCAGTGTTGCGGCAATCTCTACCGAGCAGTACTTC. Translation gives CASSVAAISTEQYF.

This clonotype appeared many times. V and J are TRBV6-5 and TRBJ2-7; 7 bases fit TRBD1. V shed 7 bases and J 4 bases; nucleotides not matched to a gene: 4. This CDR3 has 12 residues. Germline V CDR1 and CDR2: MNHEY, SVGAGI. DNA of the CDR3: TGTGCCAGCACCGAACAGGGGTACGAGCAGTACTTC. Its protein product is CASTEQGYEQYF.

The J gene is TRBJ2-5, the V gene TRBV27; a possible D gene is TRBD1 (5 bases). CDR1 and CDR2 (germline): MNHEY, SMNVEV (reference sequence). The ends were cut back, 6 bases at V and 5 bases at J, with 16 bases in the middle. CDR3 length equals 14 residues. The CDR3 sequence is CASRPLGPKETQYF. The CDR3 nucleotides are TGTGCCAGCAGACCTTTGGGGCCCAAGGAGACCCAGTACTTC.